This T cell receptor beta chain came from a study of cytomegalovirus exposure and HLA in healthy donors. Overall study findings and caveats: Among donors in an Asian-associated ancestry cluster, a later analysis reportedly found fewer N-insertions than the roughly 610-donor mean. There were a few CMV-associated chains whose specificity for CMV antigens was confirmed in vitro.

On this clone: The antigen remains undetermined.

Germline V gene lookup returns CDR1 SNHLY and CDR2 FYNNEI. Trimming removed 4 bases from V and 8 bases from J, with 18 bases in between. The CDR3 is 15 amino acids. Amplification used 60 Vbeta primers and 13 Jbeta primers. The assay was immunoSEQ multiplex PCR, and TCRdb's table has in-frame clones only and misses some. This table has hundreds of thousands of clones, 80% to 85% appearing once. The V gene is TRBV2, the J gene TRBJ2-1, with D tentatively TRBD1 (6 bases). The clonotype was recovered from a boy aged 2 to 10 in good health and CMV-seronegative. Material for sequencing was PBMCs. Written as DNA, the CDR3 is TGTGCCAGCAGTGTAATGGGACAATCCTTCGATGAGCAGTTCTTC. Translating gives CASSVMGQSFDEQFF.